Listed here is a single T cell receptor (beta chain). Its target is not known. TCRdb's table, derived via immunoSEQ multiplex PCR, lists solely in-frame clones and lacks some. The data hold 85,000 to 100,000 clones, with around 90% observed a single time. There are 15 residues in the CDR3. V lost 4 bases and J 2 bases, leaving 15 bases between the germline ends. Germline assignment: CDR1 SGHRS and CDR2 YFSETQ. These data belong to a study of T cell responses to AZD1222 COVID-19 vaccine. Study-level background: Second doses were pooled across both intervals (about 4 or about 12 weeks). General study findings and limits: The breadth and depth of Spike-specific TCRs increased once two AZD1222 doses had been given. Recipients of AZD1222 seropositive at baseline numbered only six or seven. White British people made up most donors, females outnumbered males, and clonal diversity was possibly underestimated.

The material was peripheral blood, obtained on day 0 of AZD1222 vaccination. The chain has TRBV5-1 and TRBJ2-5; TRBD2 is a possible D gene (5 bases). This sequence was found in an adult in good health. CDR3 in amino acids: CASSGNAGAQETQYF. CDR3 nucleotide sequence: TGCGCCAGCAGCGGAAACGCGGGTGCACAAGAGACCCAGTACTTC. The complete variable domain, with remaining parts taken from reference TRBV5-1 and TRBJ2-5, reads KAGVTQTPRYLIKTRGQQVTLSCSPISGHRSVSWYQQTPGQGLQFLFEYFSETQRNKGNFPGRFSGRQFSNSRSEMNVSTLELGDSALYLCASSGNAGAQETQYFGPGTRLLVL.